These T cell receptor beta chains were read from a single sample in a study of shared clonotypes between healthy human individuals. Assay: immunoSEQ multiplex PCR; the TCRdb copy retains only in-frame clones and omits some. The data show 700,000 or so clones, approximately 79% seen once. Sequenced material: memory CD4+ T cells sorted from blood. The receptors originated from a woman younger than 45 in good health. Each CDR3 is given with its conserved first and last residue. The D gene is left open where the match is weak. Some rows mark clone size as missing; the rest say once, few, many or name a class of expanded clone.

d_call: TRBD2; v_call: TRBV5-4; clone_size: -; j_call: TRBJ2-3; cdr3_nt: TGTGCCAGCAGCCTGACTAGCGGGAGGGCAGCAGATACGCAGTATTTT; cdr3_aa: CASSLTSGRAADTQYF
d_call: TRBD2; v_call: TRBV19; clone_size: -; j_call: TRBJ2-6; cdr3_nt: TGTGCCAGTAGACCGGAGCGGGGGCAGGCTGGGGCCAACGTCCTGACTTTC; cdr3_aa: CASRPERGQAGANVLTF
d_call: TRBD1; v_call: TRBV14; clone_size: few; j_call: TRBJ1-1; cdr3_nt: TGTGCCAGCAGCTTACGCCTGGGACAGGGTGACACTGAAGCTTTCTTT; cdr3_aa: CASSLRLGQGDTEAFF
d_call: -; v_call: TRBV6-5; clone_size: -; j_call: TRBJ1-3; cdr3_nt: TGTGCCAGCAGACCGGGGCAGAGCTCTGGAAACACCATATATTTT; cdr3_aa: CASRPGQSSGNTIYF
d_call: TRBD2; v_call: TRBV5-1; clone_size: -; j_call: TRBJ2-1; cdr3_nt: TGCGCCAGCAGCCCGGGGGGACTAGCGGAGGTAGAGGGGTTCTTC; cdr3_aa: CASSPGGLAEVEGFF
d_call: -; v_call: TRBV19; clone_size: -; j_call: TRBJ2-2; cdr3_nt: TGTGCCAGTAGTATAGTGACCGGCGGGGAGCTGTTTTTT; cdr3_aa: CASSIVTGGELFF
d_call: TRBD2; v_call: TRBV5-1; clone_size: few; j_call: TRBJ2-3; cdr3_nt: TGCGCCAGCAGCTTGACTAGCGGGAGCGGCACAGATACGCAGTATTTT; cdr3_aa: CASSLTSGSGTDTQYF
d_call: -; v_call: TRBV5-6; clone_size: -; j_call: TRBJ1-3; cdr3_nt: TGTGCCAGCAGCCCCGACGGGCCGTCATCCGGAAACACCATATATTTT; cdr3_aa: CASSPDGPSSGNTIYF
d_call: TRBD1; v_call: TRBV7-7; clone_size: -; j_call: TRBJ2-5; cdr3_nt: TGTGCCAGCAGCCCCGGGCCGGGACAGGGGGCAACCCAGTACTTC; cdr3_aa: CASSPGPGQGATQYF
d_call: -; v_call: TRBV7-2; clone_size: -; j_call: TRBJ2-7; cdr3_nt: TGTGCCAGCAGCCGAACAGCGGGCCGGTACGAGCAGTACTTC; cdr3_aa: CASSRTAGRYEQYF
d_call: -; v_call: TRBV7-3; clone_size: -; j_call: TRBJ2-7; cdr3_nt: TGTGCCAGCAGCCAGGACCCCCGACAGCAGTACTTC; cdr3_aa: CASSQDPRQQYF
d_call: -; v_call: TRBV5-4; clone_size: -; j_call: TRBJ1-4; cdr3_nt: TGTGCCAGCAGCTTGGGCCCGCCCAATCAAGGAAAACTGTTTTTT; cdr3_aa: CASSLGPPNQGKLFF
d_call: -; v_call: TRBV13; clone_size: -; j_call: TRBJ2-6; cdr3_nt: TGTGCCAGCAGCTTAGTAGGGGCTGGGGCCAACGTCCTGACTTTC; cdr3_aa: CASSLVGAGANVLTF
d_call: TRBD1; v_call: TRBV7-8; clone_size: few; j_call: TRBJ2-1; cdr3_nt: TGTGCCAGTGGACAGGGCCGAGGCAATGAGCAGTTCTTC; cdr3_aa: CASGQGRGNEQFF
d_call: -; v_call: TRBV29-1; clone_size: -; j_call: TRBJ2-4; cdr3_nt: TGCAGCGTCGGGACCGCCGGGGCCAAAAACATTCAGTACTTC; cdr3_aa: CSVGTAGAKNIQYF
d_call: -; v_call: TRBV7-2; clone_size: -; j_call: TRBJ2-7; cdr3_nt: TGTGCCAGCAGCCCTGGATTCAGGGACGGCGAGCAGTACTTC; cdr3_aa: CASSPGFRDGEQYF
d_call: TRBD1; v_call: TRBV5-8; clone_size: -; j_call: TRBJ1-2; cdr3_nt: TGTGCCAGCAGCTTGGACAGGGACAGTGGCTACACCTTC; cdr3_aa: CASSLDRDSGYTF
d_call: -; v_call: TRBV5-1; clone_size: -; j_call: TRBJ2-2; cdr3_nt: TGCGCCAGCAGCTTTAAGGGGGTGTCGAGCGGAAGAAACACCGGGGAGCTGTTTTTT; cdr3_aa: CASSFKGVSSGRNTGELFF
d_call: -; v_call: TRBV5-1; clone_size: -; j_call: TRBJ2-2; cdr3_nt: TGCGCCAGCAGTGCGAACACCGGGGAGCTGTTTTTT; cdr3_aa: CASSANTGELFF
d_call: TRBD2; v_call: TRBV9; clone_size: few; j_call: TRBJ2-1; cdr3_nt: TGTGCCAGCAGCAGAGGGACTAGCGGGGGTTTTAGCAATGAGCAGTTCTTC; cdr3_aa: CASSRGTSGGFSNEQFF
d_call: TRBD1; v_call: TRBV7-6; clone_size: -; j_call: TRBJ2-5; cdr3_nt: TGTGCCAGCAGCGCGAAACTGGGGACAGGGGGCCGACAAGAGACCCAGTACTTC; cdr3_aa: CASSAKLGTGGRQETQYF
d_call: -; v_call: TRBV28; clone_size: -; j_call: TRBJ1-1; cdr3_nt: TGTGCCAGCAGTTTACTTAACACTGAAGCTTTCTTT; cdr3_aa: CASSLLNTEAFF
d_call: TRBD1; v_call: TRBV27; clone_size: -; j_call: TRBJ2-7; cdr3_nt: TGTGCCAGCACCTCGTCCGGGACAGGTGGCTACGAGCAGTACTTC; cdr3_aa: CASTSSGTGGYEQYF
d_call: -; v_call: TRBV6-1; clone_size: -; j_call: TRBJ1-2; cdr3_nt: TGTGCCAGCAGTGTAATTGCTAGAAATGGCTACACCTTC; cdr3_aa: CASSVIARNGYTF
d_call: -; v_call: TRBV7-2; clone_size: -; j_call: TRBJ2-5; cdr3_nt: TGTGCCAGCAGCTCCTACACTGAAGAGACCCAGTACTTC; cdr3_aa: CASSSYTEETQYF
d_call: TRBD1; v_call: TRBV4-1; clone_size: -; j_call: TRBJ2-6; cdr3_nt: TGCGCCAGCAGCCCCCATGGAACAGGGGCTGGGGCCAACGTCCTGACTTTC; cdr3_aa: CASSPHGTGAGANVLTF
d_call: TRBD2; v_call: TRBV19; clone_size: -; j_call: TRBJ2-3; cdr3_nt: TGTGCCAGTAGTACCCGGACTAGCGGGAGTGCAGATACGCAGTATTTT; cdr3_aa: CASSTRTSGSADTQYF
d_call: -; v_call: TRBV19; clone_size: -; j_call: TRBJ2-3; cdr3_nt: TGTGCCAGTAGTGGCCAGCGGGCCCTGAGAGATACGCAGTATTTT; cdr3_aa: CASSGQRALRDTQYF
d_call: TRBD1; v_call: TRBV28; clone_size: -; j_call: TRBJ1-3; cdr3_nt: TGTGCCAGCAGTTTCAGGGGGACGGGGAGTCGAAACACCATATATTTT; cdr3_aa: CASSFRGTGSRNTIYF
d_call: -; v_call: TRBV7-2; clone_size: -; j_call: TRBJ1-1; cdr3_nt: TGTGCCAGCAGCTTATTCCCTGCAGGGACGAACACTGAAGCTTTCTTT; cdr3_aa: CASSLFPAGTNTEAFF
d_call: -; v_call: TRBV12-2; clone_size: -; j_call: TRBJ1-2; cdr3_nt: TGTGCAAGTCGCCAACACCGGGAGGGATCGAATGGCTATGGCTACACCTTC; cdr3_aa: CASRQHREGSNGYGYTF
d_call: TRBD1; v_call: TRBV7-2; clone_size: once; j_call: TRBJ2-3; cdr3_nt: TGTGCCAGCAGGCGACAGGGGGGGACAGATACGCAGTATTTT; cdr3_aa: CASRRQGGTDTQYF
d_call: TRBD1; v_call: TRBV6-1; clone_size: -; j_call: TRBJ1-2; cdr3_nt: TGTGCCAGCAGGGATACAGGGGGCGCGGATGGCTACACCTTC; cdr3_aa: CASRDTGGADGYTF
d_call: -; v_call: TRBV27; clone_size: -; j_call: TRBJ1-5; cdr3_nt: TGTGCCAGCAGTTTAAGAGGGGCAAATCAGCCCCAGCATTTT; cdr3_aa: CASSLRGANQPQHF
d_call: TRBD1; v_call: TRBV10-3; clone_size: -; j_call: TRBJ2-2; cdr3_nt: TGTGCCATCAGTACCCCACGGACAGGGCTGGCCACCGGGGAGCTGTTTTTT; cdr3_aa: CAISTPRTGLATGELFF
d_call: TRBD2; v_call: TRBV5-4; clone_size: -; j_call: TRBJ2-1; cdr3_nt: TGTGCCAGCAGCTTGGCTAGCGGCCTCTACAATGAGCAGTTCTTC; cdr3_aa: CASSLASGLYNEQFF
d_call: -; v_call: TRBV18; clone_size: -; j_call: TRBJ1-2; cdr3_nt: TGTGCCAGCTCACCACGGGGAGGTTCCGACTATGGCTACACCTTC; cdr3_aa: CASSPRGGSDYGYTF
d_call: TRBD1; v_call: TRBV19; clone_size: -; j_call: TRBJ1-1; cdr3_nt: TGTGCCAGTAGCGAGGGACAGCTCATGAACACTGAAGCTTTCTTT; cdr3_aa: CASSEGQLMNTEAFF
d_call: TRBD1; v_call: TRBV9; clone_size: once; j_call: TRBJ1-1; cdr3_nt: TGTGCCAGCAGCGTAGCTACAGGGGGTCATGCTGAAGCTTTCTTT; cdr3_aa: CASSVATGGHAEAFF
d_call: -; v_call: TRBV2; clone_size: -; j_call: TRBJ2-1; cdr3_nt: TGTGCCAGCAGGTCCCGGGACCCCGACGGGTTAGAGCAGTTCTTC; cdr3_aa: CASRSRDPDGLEQFF
d_call: TRBD1; v_call: TRBV19; clone_size: -; j_call: TRBJ1-2; cdr3_nt: TGTGCCAGTAGTAAAACCGGGACAGGGGTCTACACCTTC; cdr3_aa: CASSKTGTGVYTF
d_call: -; v_call: TRBV14; clone_size: -; j_call: TRBJ2-1; cdr3_nt: TGTGCCAGCAGCCAAGACGCTTCGGGAGTTCCGTTCTTC; cdr3_aa: CASSQDASGVPFF
d_call: -; v_call: TRBV7-9; clone_size: -; j_call: TRBJ2-7; cdr3_nt: TGTGCCAGCAGCTTAGTGCCTACCCGCCCAAGCCCCTACGAGCAGTACTTC; cdr3_aa: CASSLVPTRPSPYEQYF
d_call: -; v_call: TRBV11-2; clone_size: once; j_call: TRBJ1-5; cdr3_nt: TGTGCCAGCAGCTTGTTGGGGATGCCAAATCAGCCCCAGCATTTT; cdr3_aa: CASSLLGMPNQPQHF
d_call: -; v_call: TRBV11-2; clone_size: few; j_call: TRBJ2-7; cdr3_nt: TGTGCCAGCAGCCCGGGGCTTACCTCCTACGAGCAGTACTTC; cdr3_aa: CASSPGLTSYEQYF
d_call: TRBD1; v_call: TRBV9; clone_size: few; j_call: TRBJ1-3; cdr3_nt: TGTGCCAGCAGCGTAGGCTGGGACAGCGGGCGGGCCAGCCTATATTTT; cdr3_aa: CASSVGWDSGRASLYF
d_call: TRBD1; v_call: TRBV5-4; clone_size: -; j_call: TRBJ2-7; cdr3_nt: TGTGCCAGCGGGACCACAGGGGGCGAGCAGTACTTC; cdr3_aa: CASGTTGGEQYF
d_call: -; v_call: TRBV29-1; clone_size: few; j_call: TRBJ1-5; cdr3_nt: TGCAGCGTTGTCGTAGGTAATCAGCCCCAGCATTTT; cdr3_aa: CSVVVGNQPQHF